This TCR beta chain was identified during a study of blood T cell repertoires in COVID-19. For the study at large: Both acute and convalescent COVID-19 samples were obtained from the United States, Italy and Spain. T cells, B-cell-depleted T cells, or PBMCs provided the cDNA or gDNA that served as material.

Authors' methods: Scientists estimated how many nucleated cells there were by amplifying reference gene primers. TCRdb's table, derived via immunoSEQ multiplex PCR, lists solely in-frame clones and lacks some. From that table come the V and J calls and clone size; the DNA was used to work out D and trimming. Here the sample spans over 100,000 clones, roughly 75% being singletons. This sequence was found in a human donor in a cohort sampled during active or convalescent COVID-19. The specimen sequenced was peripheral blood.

CDR3 amino acids: CASSGADNTGELFF. As DNA, the CDR3 is TGTGCCAGCTCGGGGGCAGATAACACCGGGGAGCTGTTTTTT. The chain joins TRBV18 to TRBJ2-2; tentatively, D is TRBD1 (6 bases). The CDR3 has 14 residues. Germline V gene sequence: CDR1 KGHSH, CDR2 LQKENI. The germline V and J ends were trimmed by 6 bases and 2 bases, with 10 bases remaining between them.